This T cell receptor beta chain emerged from a study of shared clonotypes between healthy human individuals. Study-wide background: The plates for each donor numbered three CD4 naive, three CD4 memory, two CD8 naive and one CD8 memory.

The length of the CDR3 is 12 residues. Germline V gene lookup returns CDR1 SNHLY and CDR2 FYNNEI. With 8 bases removed from V and 3 bases from J, the gap between germline ends came to 11 bases. TCRdb keeps only in-frame clones here, not all; method: immunoSEQ multiplex PCR. The table records over a million clones, 75% to 85% of them present only once. V usage is TRBV2 and J usage is TRBJ2-7; tentatively, D is TRBD2 (5 bases). The TCR was taken from a man between 18 and 29 years old in good health. Some clones in this sample may be carry-over from other donors' samples. The sequencing sample was made of memory CD4+ T cells from PBMCs. Documented subset: CD45RA-negative fraction. The CDR3 nucleotides read TGTGCCAGCCGGGGAAACAACTACGAGCAGTACTTC. As protein: CASRGNNYEQYF.